Described below is a single TCR beta chain sequence and its context. V trimming: 6 bases; J trimming: 0 bases; junction bases outside the gene matches: 14. The CDR3 is made up of 18 amino acids. CDR1 is LNHDA, CDR2 SQIVND, per germline (reference sequence). These data are taken from a study of cytomegalovirus exposure and HLA in healthy donors. PCR used 60 Vbeta primers and 13 Jbeta primers. Profiled with immunoSEQ multiplex PCR; TCRdb holds only in-frame clones, not every one. The sample comprises about 140,000 clones, more than 70% of which are singletons, and around 3.1% rests with the top ten. The source material was PBMCs. The V call is TRBV19, the J call TRBJ1-1; 9 nucleotides line up with TRBD1. This TCR was sampled from a man aged 35-49 years in good health and CMV-seronegative. CDR3 nucleotides: TGTGCCAGTAGGACACGACAGGGGGGGATCCCCATGAACACTGAAGCTTTCTTT. Its protein is CASRTRQGGIPMNTEAFF.